A selection of T cell receptor beta chains follows, all from one sample in a study of cytomegalovirus exposure and HLA in healthy donors. This table comes from immunoSEQ multiplex PCR, and its TCRdb copy is limited to in-frame clones, with some not included. The table shows roughly 140,000 clones, with around 70% occurring only once. Sequencing input: PBMCs. The receptor source for this set is a middle-aged man in good health and CMV-seronegative. CDR3s include the opening cysteine and the closing phenylalanine or tryptophan. The order of the fields is CDR3 protein, CDR3 DNA, D gene, clone size, V gene, J gene. D genes are given only for firm matches. Not all rows give a size; the values are once, few, many and, for expanded clones, a class.

CDR3 protein: CASSLAGENEKLFF
CDR3 DNA: TGTGCCAGCAGCTTGGCCGGGGAAAATGAAAAACTGTTTTTT
D gene: -
clone size: -
V gene: TRBV5-6
J gene: TRBJ1-4

CDR3 protein: CASSESDRVYEQYF
CDR3 DNA: TGTGCCAGCAGCGAGTCCGACAGGGTCTACGAGCAGTACTTC
D gene: TRBD1
clone size: few
V gene: TRBV5-6
J gene: TRBJ2-7

CDR3 protein: CASSQAGVYEQYF
CDR3 DNA: TGTGCCAGCAGCCAAGCGGGAGTTTACGAGCAGTACTTC
D gene: -
clone size: -
V gene: TRBV14
J gene: TRBJ2-7

CDR3 protein: CASSSTGPNTEAFF
CDR3 DNA: TGTGCCAGTAGTTCGACAGGGCCGAACACTGAAGCTTTCTTT
D gene: TRBD1
clone size: once
V gene: TRBV19
J gene: TRBJ1-1

CDR3 protein: CASSLQEGPGAFNEKLFF
CDR3 DNA: TGTGCCAGCAGCTTGCAGGAGGGCCCGGGCGCGTTCAATGAAAAACTGTTTTTT
D gene: -
clone size: -
V gene: TRBV5-6
J gene: TRBJ1-4

CDR3 protein: CASSVEGTGVNEQFF
CDR3 DNA: TGTGCCAGCAGCGTAGAAGGGACAGGGGTCAATGAGCAGTTCTTC
D gene: TRBD1
clone size: -
V gene: TRBV9
J gene: TRBJ2-1

CDR3 protein: CASSGGRGRGTEAFF
CDR3 DNA: TGTGCCAGCAGCGGAGGCAGGGGTAGGGGCACTGAAGCTTTCTTT
D gene: -
clone size: -
V gene: TRBV9
J gene: TRBJ1-1

CDR3 protein: CASSASGGQAWEQFF
CDR3 DNA: TGTGCCAGCAGCGCCTCGGGGGGCCAAGCTTGGGAGCAGTTCTTC
D gene: -
clone size: -
V gene: TRBV9
J gene: TRBJ2-1

CDR3 protein: CASSPLAVPSYEQYF
CDR3 DNA: TGTGCCAGCAGCCCCTTAGCGGTCCCCTCCTACGAGCAGTACTTC
D gene: -
clone size: -
V gene: TRBV6-1
J gene: TRBJ2-7

CDR3 protein: CASKPGLAGRTDTQYF
CDR3 DNA: TGCGCCAGCAAACCGGGACTAGCGGGACGCACAGATACGCAGTATTTT
D gene: TRBD2
clone size: -
V gene: TRBV10-2
J gene: TRBJ2-3

CDR3 protein: CASSLVPGVAEKLFF
CDR3 DNA: TGTGCCAGCAGTTTAGTACCAGGGGTGGCTGAAAAACTGTTTTTT
D gene: -
clone size: -
V gene: TRBV27
J gene: TRBJ1-4

CDR3 protein: CASSLARGSNEKLFF
CDR3 DNA: TGTGCCAGCAGCTTAGCGCGAGGGTCTAATGAAAAACTGTTTTTT
D gene: -
clone size: -
V gene: TRBV7-2
J gene: TRBJ1-4

CDR3 protein: CATSRGGNTDTQYF
CDR3 DNA: TGTGCCACCAGCAGGGGGGGTAACACAGATACGCAGTATTTT
D gene: -
clone size: -
V gene: TRBV15
J gene: TRBJ2-3

CDR3 protein: CASSPPRWGGQGNTDTQYF
CDR3 DNA: TGTGCCAGCTCACCCCCTCGATGGGGGGGACAGGGTAATACAGATACGCAGTATTTT
D gene: TRBD1
clone size: few
V gene: TRBV18
J gene: TRBJ2-3

CDR3 protein: CASAVGDYYEQYF
CDR3 DNA: TGTGCCAGCGCGGTGGGGGACTACTACGAGCAGTACTTC
D gene: TRBD2
clone size: -
V gene: TRBV6-5
J gene: TRBJ2-7

CDR3 protein: CASGFSLGGSHYEQYF
CDR3 DNA: TGTGCTAGTGGTTTTTCACTTGGCGGGAGTCACTACGAGCAGTACTTC
D gene: TRBD2
clone size: -
V gene: TRBV12-5
J gene: TRBJ2-7

CDR3 protein: CASSGLAGWDEQFF
CDR3 DNA: TGCGCCAGCAGTGGACTAGCGGGGTGGGATGAGCAGTTCTTC
D gene: TRBD2
clone size: -
V gene: TRBV10-1
J gene: TRBJ2-1

CDR3 protein: CASSLGRGYNSPLHF
CDR3 DNA: TGCGCCAGCAGCTTGGGTCGGGGTTATAATTCACCCCTCCACTTT
D gene: -
clone size: -
V gene: TRBV5-1
J gene: TRBJ1-6

CDR3 protein: CASSIGHLSYEQYF
CDR3 DNA: TGTGCCAGTAGTATCGGACACCTCTCCTACGAGCAGTACTTC
D gene: -
clone size: -
V gene: TRBV19
J gene: TRBJ2-7

CDR3 protein: CASSLKADRGWFYGYTF
CDR3 DNA: TGTGCCAGCAGTTTAAAAGCTGACAGGGGATGGTTCTATGGCTACACCTTC
D gene: TRBD1
clone size: -
V gene: TRBV28
J gene: TRBJ1-2

CDR3 protein: CASSRTGVGGYTF
CDR3 DNA: TGTGCCAGCAGTCGGACAGGGGTGGGAGGCTACACCTTC
D gene: TRBD1
clone size: once
V gene: TRBV6-1
J gene: TRBJ1-2

CDR3 protein: CASSATPRSSGNTIYF
CDR3 DNA: TGTGCCAGCAGCGCCACCCCCAGGTCCTCTGGAAACACCATATATTTT
D gene: -
clone size: -
V gene: TRBV9
J gene: TRBJ1-3

CDR3 protein: CASSWQGAYEQYF
CDR3 DNA: TGTGCCAGCTCCTGGCAGGGGGCATACGAGCAGTACTTC
D gene: TRBD1
clone size: -
V gene: TRBV28
J gene: TRBJ2-7

CDR3 protein: CASSQDRGTLSTDTQYF
CDR3 DNA: TGCGCCAGCAGCCAAGATCGGGGGACTCTCAGCACAGATACGCAGTATTTT
D gene: -
clone size: -
V gene: TRBV4-1
J gene: TRBJ2-3

CDR3 protein: CASSVVVGQNTGELFF
CDR3 DNA: TGTGCCAGCAGCGTAGTAGTTGGGCAGAATACCGGGGAGCTGTTTTTT
D gene: -
clone size: -
V gene: TRBV9
J gene: TRBJ2-2

CDR3 protein: CASSRGGGNQPQHF
CDR3 DNA: TGTGCCAGCAGTAGGGGAGGAGGGAATCAGCCCCAGCATTTT
D gene: -
clone size: -
V gene: TRBV6-1
J gene: TRBJ1-5

CDR3 protein: CASRPSSDTQYF
CDR3 DNA: TGCGCCAGCAGACCTAGTTCCGATACGCAGTATTTT
D gene: -
clone size: -
V gene: TRBV5-1
J gene: TRBJ2-3

CDR3 protein: CVSSLFGGETQYF
CDR3 DNA: TGTGTCAGCAGCTTATTCGGCGGGGAGACCCAGTACTTC
D gene: -
clone size: -
V gene: TRBV7-6
J gene: TRBJ2-5

CDR3 protein: CASSLLAGAGYEQYF
CDR3 DNA: TGTGCCAGCAGCTTACTAGCGGGAGCAGGCTACGAGCAGTACTTC
D gene: TRBD2
clone size: -
V gene: TRBV5-6
J gene: TRBJ2-7

CDR3 protein: CASSLYPTPQGLNSPLHF
CDR3 DNA: TGTGCCAGCAGTTTATACCCCACCCCACAGGGGCTGAATTCACCCCTCCACTTT
D gene: TRBD1
clone size: -
V gene: TRBV27
J gene: TRBJ1-6

CDR3 protein: CATSRDSPYSNQPQHF
CDR3 DNA: TGTGCCACCAGCAGAGATTCCCCCTATAGCAATCAGCCCCAGCATTTT
D gene: -
clone size: few
V gene: TRBV15
J gene: TRBJ1-5

CDR3 protein: CATSTIGRGQDQPQHF
CDR3 DNA: TGTGCCACCAGCACAATAGGCAGGGGGCAAGATCAGCCCCAGCATTTT
D gene: TRBD1
clone size: -
V gene: TRBV15
J gene: TRBJ1-5

CDR3 protein: CASSPSPGQGNEKLFF
CDR3 DNA: TGCGCCAGCAGCCCCTCTCCGGGACAGGGAAATGAAAAACTGTTTTTT
D gene: TRBD1
clone size: -
V gene: TRBV5-1
J gene: TRBJ1-4

CDR3 protein: CASSPVGGVVTEAFF
CDR3 DNA: TGCGCCAGCAGCCCAGTAGGGGGCGTCGTCACTGAAGCTTTCTTT
D gene: TRBD1
clone size: -
V gene: TRBV4-3
J gene: TRBJ1-1

CDR3 protein: CASRRTLQGQPQHF
CDR3 DNA: TGTGCCAGCAGACGCACCCTTCAGGGTCAGCCCCAGCATTTT
D gene: -
clone size: -
V gene: TRBV27
J gene: TRBJ1-5

CDR3 protein: CASSQDQHGGSVCEQYF
CDR3 DNA: TGCGCCAGCAGCCAAGATCAACATGGCGGGAGCGTCTGCGAGCAGTACTTC
D gene: TRBD2
clone size: -
V gene: TRBV4-1
J gene: TRBJ2-7

CDR3 protein: CAWRKTGGASFGYPF
CDR3 DNA: TGTGCCTGGAGAAAGACAGGGGGCGCGTCTTTTGGCTACCCCTTC
D gene: TRBD1
clone size: -
V gene: TRBV30
J gene: TRBJ1-2

CDR3 protein: CASGSRTGDEKLFF
CDR3 DNA: TGTGCTAGTGGCTCTAGGACAGGGGACGAAAAACTGTTTTTT
D gene: TRBD1
clone size: -
V gene: TRBV12-5
J gene: TRBJ1-4

CDR3 protein: CASSEGQGAYEQYF
CDR3 DNA: TGCGCCAGCAGTGAGGGACAGGGGGCCTACGAGCAGTACTTC
D gene: TRBD1
clone size: -
V gene: TRBV10-1
J gene: TRBJ2-7

CDR3 protein: CASSLGFGGVGANVLTF
CDR3 DNA: TGTGCCAGCAGCTTAGGGTTTGGGGGGGTAGGGGCCAACGTCCTGACTTTC
D gene: TRBD2
clone size: -
V gene: TRBV11-3
J gene: TRBJ2-6

CDR3 protein: CASSLTGVSNQPQHF
CDR3 DNA: TGTGCCAGCAGCTTAACAGGCGTTAGCAATCAGCCCCAGCATTTT
D gene: -
clone size: few
V gene: TRBV7-9
J gene: TRBJ1-5

CDR3 protein: CASSYSTSGRSDTQYF
CDR3 DNA: TGTGCCAGCAGTTACTCGACTAGCGGGAGGTCAGATACGCAGTATTTT
D gene: TRBD2
clone size: -
V gene: TRBV6-5
J gene: TRBJ2-3

CDR3 protein: CASSMRDRRYEQYF
CDR3 DNA: TGTGCCAGCAGTATGAGGGACAGAAGATACGAGCAGTACTTC
D gene: TRBD1
clone size: -
V gene: TRBV6-5
J gene: TRBJ2-7

CDR3 protein: CAISDQRLAGYEQYF
CDR3 DNA: TGTGCCATCAGTGACCAAAGACTAGCGGGATATGAGCAGTACTTC
D gene: TRBD2
clone size: few
V gene: TRBV10-3
J gene: TRBJ2-7

CDR3 protein: CASSLMVSRQASYNEQFF
CDR3 DNA: TGTGCCAGCAGCTTAATGGTATCTAGACAGGCCTCCTACAATGAGCAGTTCTTC
D gene: -
clone size: -
V gene: TRBV5-4
J gene: TRBJ2-1

CDR3 protein: CASSFTYRGGRETQYF
CDR3 DNA: TGTGCCAGCAGCTTTACCTACCGGGGGGGCCGGGAGACCCAGTACTTC
D gene: TRBD2
clone size: -
V gene: TRBV7-9
J gene: TRBJ2-5

CDR3 protein: CASSLGTSGGSGANVLTF
CDR3 DNA: TGCGCCAGCAGCTTAGGGACTAGCGGAGGTTCTGGGGCCAACGTCCTGACTTTC
D gene: TRBD2
clone size: -
V gene: TRBV5-1
J gene: TRBJ2-6

CDR3 protein: CASSLDGPGQGTDEQFF
CDR3 DNA: TGTGCCAGCAGCTTAGATGGACCGGGACAGGGTACCGATGAGCAGTTCTTC
D gene: TRBD1
clone size: once
V gene: TRBV11-3
J gene: TRBJ2-1

CDR3 protein: CASSREGPNLLHEQYF
CDR3 DNA: TGCGCCAGCAGTCGGGAGGGGCCTAACCTACTCCACGAGCAGTACTTC
D gene: TRBD2
clone size: once
V gene: TRBV23-1
J gene: TRBJ2-7

CDR3 protein: CATSASGGADTQYF
CDR3 DNA: TGTGCCACCTCGGCTAGCGGGGGGGCAGATACGCAGTATTTT
D gene: TRBD2
clone size: -
V gene: TRBV6-4
J gene: TRBJ2-3

CDR3 protein: CASSFVGGGSGYTF
CDR3 DNA: TGTGCCAGCAGCTTCGTCGGGGGGGGTAGTGGCTACACCTTC
D gene: -
clone size: -
V gene: TRBV7-8
J gene: TRBJ1-2

CDR3 protein: CASSPLTGTMITGELFF
CDR3 DNA: TGTGCCAGCAGCCCCCTGACAGGGACGATGATAACCGGGGAGCTGTTTTTT
D gene: TRBD1
clone size: -
V gene: TRBV28
J gene: TRBJ2-2

CDR3 protein: CSADTGELFF
CDR3 DNA: TGCAGCGCTGACACCGGGGAGCTGTTTTTT
D gene: -
clone size: -
V gene: TRBV29-1
J gene: TRBJ2-2

CDR3 protein: CASSLSITGPGGYTF
CDR3 DNA: TGTGCCAGCAGTTTATCCATTACAGGGCCGGGAGGCTACACCTTC
D gene: -
clone size: -
V gene: TRBV27
J gene: TRBJ1-2

CDR3 protein: CAISESTPGQGMVVYF
CDR3 DNA: TGTGCCATCAGTGAGTCGACCCCGGGACAGGGCATGGTTGTGTATTTT
D gene: TRBD1
clone size: -
V gene: TRBV10-3
J gene: TRBJ1-3

CDR3 protein: CAISEDRFNTIYF
CDR3 DNA: TGTGCCATCAGTGAGGACAGATTTAACACCATATATTTT
D gene: -
clone size: few
V gene: TRBV10-3
J gene: TRBJ1-3

CDR3 protein: CASSLAAALETQYF
CDR3 DNA: TGTGCCAGCAGCTTAGCGGCCGCCCTGGAGACCCAGTACTTC
D gene: -
clone size: -
V gene: TRBV7-7
J gene: TRBJ2-5

CDR3 protein: CASSLVGGRANEQYF
CDR3 DNA: TGTGCCAGCAGCTTAGTTGGCGGGAGGGCCAACGAGCAGTACTTC
D gene: TRBD2
clone size: -
V gene: TRBV7-2
J gene: TRBJ2-7

CDR3 protein: CASSLGEGQVSNQPQHF
CDR3 DNA: TGCGCCAGCAGCTTGGGGGAAGGACAGGTTAGCAATCAGCCCCAGCATTTT
D gene: TRBD1
clone size: -
V gene: TRBV5-1
J gene: TRBJ1-5

CDR3 protein: CSGRLMDTGELFF
CDR3 DNA: TGCAGCGGAAGACTTATGGACACCGGGGAGCTGTTTTTT
D gene: -
clone size: once
V gene: TRBV29-1
J gene: TRBJ2-2